This T cell receptor (beta chain) was captured by sequencing in a study of OX40 agonist ivuxolimab in advanced cancers. Study findings and constraints: Relative to CD4+, CD8+ T cells held more expanded clones on average.

Germline V gene data show CDR1 as SNHLY and CDR2 as FYNNEI. The CDR3 is 15 residues long. V was cut by 4 bases and J by 1 base, with 13 bases left in between. On this clone itself: The target antigen is unknown.

Assay: immunoSEQ multiplex PCR; the TCRdb copy retains only in-frame clones and omits some. The repertoire consists of 25,000 to 30,000 clones, with approximately 83% occurring once and the leading ten covering about 14%. The receptor comes from an adult with an advanced solid tumor such as melanoma, head and neck, liver or kidney cancer. Sequences were derived from CD4+ or CD8+ T cells sorted from blood, sampled in a trial of the OX40 agonist ivuxolimab. The chain couples TRBV2 to TRBJ1-1, with D perhaps TRBD1 (6 bases). The CDR3 region has the DNA TGTGCCAGCAGTGTTCCCTCGACAGGGAACACTGAAGCTTTCTTT. It specifies CASSVPSTGNTEAFF.